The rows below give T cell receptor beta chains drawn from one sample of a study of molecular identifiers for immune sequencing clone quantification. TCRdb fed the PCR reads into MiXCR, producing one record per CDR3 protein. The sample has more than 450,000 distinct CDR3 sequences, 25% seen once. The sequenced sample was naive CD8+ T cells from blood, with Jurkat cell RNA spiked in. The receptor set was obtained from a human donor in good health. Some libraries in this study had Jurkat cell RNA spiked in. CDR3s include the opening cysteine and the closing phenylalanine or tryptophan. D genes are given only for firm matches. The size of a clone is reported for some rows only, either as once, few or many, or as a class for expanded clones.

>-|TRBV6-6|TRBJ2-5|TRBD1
TGTGCCAGCAGTTACCCGGACAGGGCTTCTTTACAAGAGACCCAGTACTTC
CASSYPDRASLQETQYF
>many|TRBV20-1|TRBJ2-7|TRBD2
TGCAGTGCTAGAGACCTAGCGGAGATGACCTACGAGCAGTACTTC
CSARDLAEMTYEQYF
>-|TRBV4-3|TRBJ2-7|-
TGCGCCAGCAGCCAAGGGCCGGGACTCGTGAGGAAGCAGTACTTC
CASSQGPGLVRKQYF
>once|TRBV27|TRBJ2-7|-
TGTGCCAGCAGAAACAGTCTGGGGGCCTACGAGCAGTACTTC
CASRNSLGAYEQYF
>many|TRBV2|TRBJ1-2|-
TGTGCCAGCTATTCCCTCTATGGCTACACCTTC
CASYSLYGYTF
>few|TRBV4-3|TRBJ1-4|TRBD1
TGCGCCAGCAGCCAAGATTCGACAGGGGGCAGCGAAAAACTGTTTTTT
CASSQDSTGGSEKLFF
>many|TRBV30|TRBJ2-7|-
TGTGCCTGGAGTTGGACTCGCGACGAGCAGTACTTC
CAWSWTRDEQYF
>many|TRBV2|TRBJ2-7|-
TGTGCCAGCAGTGCGGGCAGAGGGCCCTACGAGCAGTACTTC
CASSAGRGPYEQYF
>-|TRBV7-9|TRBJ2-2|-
TGTGCCAGCAGCTTATTGGAAGAACTAGACACCGGGGAGCTGTTTTTT
CASSLLEELDTGELFF
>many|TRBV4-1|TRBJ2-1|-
TGCGCCAGCAGCCCAGTCCAGTATAGCTCCTACAATGAGCAGTTCTTC
CASSPVQYSSYNEQFF
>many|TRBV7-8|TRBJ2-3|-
TGTGCCAGCAGCTTAGCGGGGGTGAGAGATACGCAGTATTTT
CASSLAGVRDTQYF
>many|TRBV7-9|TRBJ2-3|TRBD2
TGTGCCAGCAGCTATCCGGGACTAGCGCCAGATACGCAGTATTTT
CASSYPGLAPDTQYF
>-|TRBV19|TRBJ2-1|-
TGTGCCAGTAGTATGGGGGGAGTTAGCAATGAGCAGTTCTTC
CASSMGGVSNEQFF
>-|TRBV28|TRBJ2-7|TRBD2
TGTGCCAGCAGTCTCCAATACGGGCGGGAGGCCACCTACGAGCAGTACTTC
CASSLQYGREATYEQYF
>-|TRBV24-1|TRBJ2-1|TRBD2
TGTGCCACCAGTGATTTGCTTAGCGGGAGGGCCTGGGTGGGGAGAAATGAGCAGTTCTTC
CATSDLLSGRAWVGRNEQFF
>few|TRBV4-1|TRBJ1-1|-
TGCGCCAGCAGCCAAGCCAGGACATCAAACACTGAAGCTTTCTTT
CASSQARTSNTEAFF
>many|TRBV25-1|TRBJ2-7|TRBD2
TGTGCCAGCAGTGCACTGGGGGGGTGGGGCTACGAGCAGTACTTC
CASSALGGWGYEQYF
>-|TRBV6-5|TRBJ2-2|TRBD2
TGTGCCAGCAGTTGCTCGGCCAGCGGGGGTACAAAAAGGAACACCGGGGAGCTGTTTTTT
CASSCSASGGTKRNTGELFF
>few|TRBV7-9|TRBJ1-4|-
TGTGCCAGCAGCCCCCGGACACCCGGATGGGAAAAACTGTTTTTT
CASSPRTPGWEKLFF
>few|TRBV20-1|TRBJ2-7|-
TGCAGTGCTAGAGATTTTAAGGAAGGGGAGAGGAGCTCCTACGAGCAGTACTTC
CSARDFKEGERSSYEQYF
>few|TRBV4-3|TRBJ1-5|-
TGCGCCAGCAGCCAAGATCGAGCATATAGCAATCAGCCCCAGCATTTT
CASSQDRAYSNQPQHF
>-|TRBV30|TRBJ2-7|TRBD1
TGTGCCTGGAGTTTCGGACAGGGGGCCTACGAGCAGTACTTC
CAWSFGQGAYEQYF
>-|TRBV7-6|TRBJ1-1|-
TGTGCCAGCAGCTTAGGGGTTGAAGCGCCCCCTGAAGCTTTCTTT
CASSLGVEAPPEAFF
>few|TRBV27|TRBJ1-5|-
TGTGCCAGCAGCTCCCGGGGTTCGAGGCAGCCCCAGCATTTT
CASSSRGSRQPQHF
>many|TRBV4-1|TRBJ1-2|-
TGCGCCAGCAGCCAATCGGCAGGCTGGGGCTATGGCTACACCTTC
CASSQSAGWGYGYTF
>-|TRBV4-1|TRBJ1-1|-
TGCGCCAGCGGCCAAGATCGGACAGACACTGAAGCTTTCTTT
CASGQDRTDTEAFF
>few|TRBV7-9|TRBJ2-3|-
TGTGCCAGCAGCATACACAGTTTAGGGTACGCCACAGATACGCAGTATTTT
CASSIHSLGYATDTQYF
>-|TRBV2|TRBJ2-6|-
TGTGCCAGCAGTCCAAACCGGGACTTCTCTGGGGCCAGCGTCCTGACTTTC
CASSPNRDFSGASVLTF
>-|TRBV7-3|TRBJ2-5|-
TGTACCAGCAACCCCCACTCCCTAGAGACCCAGTACTTC
CTSNPHSLETQYF
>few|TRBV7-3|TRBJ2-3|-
TGTGCCAGCAGCGCCTCCGGCGGGGCAGATACGCAGTATTTT
CASSASGGADTQYF
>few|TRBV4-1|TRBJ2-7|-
TGCGCCAGCAGCCCCTCCAGCGACGCGCACTACGAGCAGTACTTC
CASSPSSDAHYEQYF
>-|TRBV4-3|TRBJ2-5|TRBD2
TGCGCCAGCAGCCAAGATCTAGCGGGATTGCGGGAAGAGACCCAGTACTTC
CASSQDLAGLREETQYF
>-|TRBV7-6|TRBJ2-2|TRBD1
TGTGCCAGCAGCAGGGGGACAGGGCCCGACACCGGGGAGCTGTTTTTT
CASSRGTGPDTGELFF
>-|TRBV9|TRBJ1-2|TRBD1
TGTGCCAGCAGCTCAGGGGGCCCGCGGGGCTACACCTTC
CASSSGGPRGYTF
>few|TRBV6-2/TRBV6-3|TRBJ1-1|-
TGTGCCAGCAAAGTAACCAAAAACACTGAAGCTTTCTTT
CASKVTKNTEAFF
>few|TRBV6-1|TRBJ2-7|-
TGTGCCAGCACCCTTTTGGAGGGGAAAGGATACGAGCAGTACTTC
CASTLLEGKGYEQYF
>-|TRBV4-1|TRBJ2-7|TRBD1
TGCGCCAGCAGCCAAGCAAGGGACAGCGAGCAGTACTTC
CASSQARDSEQYF
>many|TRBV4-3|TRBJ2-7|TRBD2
TGTGCCAGCAGCCAGGGACTAGCTTACGAGCAGTACTTC
CASSQGLAYEQYF
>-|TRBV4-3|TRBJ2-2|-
TGCGCCAGCAGCCAAGATCGGATCGGGACCGGGGAGCTGTTTTTT
CASSQDRIGTGELFF
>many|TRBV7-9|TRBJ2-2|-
TGTGCCAGCAGCCTCTCCTCAGGGGAGCTGTTTTTT
CASSLSSGELFF
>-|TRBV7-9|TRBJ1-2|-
TGTGCCAGCAGCACCCCGACCCAACTTAGGCACTATGGCTACACCTTC
CASSTPTQLRHYGYTF
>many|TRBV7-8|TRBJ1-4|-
TGTGCCAGCAGCTTAGTTCGATACAGGGAGGTTATCCAGTCTAATGAAAAACTGTTTTTT
CASSLVRYREVIQSNEKLFF
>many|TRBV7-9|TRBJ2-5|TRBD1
TGTGCCAGCAGCTTAGTCCCGACAGGGGAAGAGACCCAGTACTTC
CASSLVPTGEETQYF
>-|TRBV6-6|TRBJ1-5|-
TGTGCCAGCAGAGTTACTGCTGGGGGAGGTCAGCCCCGGCATTTT
CASRVTAGGGQPRHF
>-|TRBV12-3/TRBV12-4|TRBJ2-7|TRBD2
TGTGCCAGCAGGGGAGGAGCGGGAGTTGAGCAGTACTTC
CASRGGAGVEQYF
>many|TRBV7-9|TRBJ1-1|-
TGTGCCAGCAGCCCTTCAGGTCACACTGAAGCTTTCTTT
CASSPSGHTEAFF
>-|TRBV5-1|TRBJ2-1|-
TGCGCCAGCAGCTTGGGGAGGGGTCCCGGGACAGCTAACAATGAGCAGTTCTTC
CASSLGRGPGTANNEQFF
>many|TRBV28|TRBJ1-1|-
TGTGCCAGCAGTTTAAGGGGGGTCACTGAAGCTTTCTTT
CASSLRGVTEAFF
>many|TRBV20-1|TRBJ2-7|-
TGCAGTGCCCCAGGGGAGCTGGACTACGAGCAGTACTTC
CSAPGELDYEQYF
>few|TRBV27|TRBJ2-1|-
TGTGCCAGCAGTTTAATCGGCGGGTCTTCCTACAATGAGCAGTTCTTC
CASSLIGGSSYNEQFF
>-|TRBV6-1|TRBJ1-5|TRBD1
TGTGCCAGCAAGCCGACAGGGGTACGCGGTCCGCCCCAGCCTTTT
CASKPTGVRGPPQPF
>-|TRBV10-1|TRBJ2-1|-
TGCGCCCGCCGTCCCCCCCTGGCTGCTCGGGTCTACCCTGCGCCGTTCTTC
CARRPPLAARVYPAPFF
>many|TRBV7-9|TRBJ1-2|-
TGTGCCAGCAGCTTAGTTGGAAAAGCTAACTATGGCTACACCTTC
CASSLVGKANYGYTF
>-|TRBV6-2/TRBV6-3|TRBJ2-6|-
TGTGCCAGCAGGAGGGTGGACGGGCGCTCTGGGGCCAACGTCCTGACTTTC
CASRRVDGRSGANVLTF
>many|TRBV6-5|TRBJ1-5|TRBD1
TGTGCCAGCAGTTCCGGGACAGACCTTAGCAATCAGCCCCAGCATTTT
CASSSGTDLSNQPQHF
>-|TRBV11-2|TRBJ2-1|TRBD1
TGTGCCAGCAGCTTAGTCTCAGGGGGCAGGGATGAGCAGTTCTTC
CASSLVSGGRDEQFF
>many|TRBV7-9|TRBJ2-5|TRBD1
TGTGCCAGCAGCCCGGGGGGACAGGGAGCTATTCAAGAGACCCAGTACTTC
CASSPGGQGAIQETQYF
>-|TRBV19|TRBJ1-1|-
TGTGCCACTCGACTCCACTTGAACACTGAAGCTTTCTTT
CATRLHLNTEAFF
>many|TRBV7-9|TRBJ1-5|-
TGTGCCAGCAGCGAAATTGGTAGCAATCAGCCCCAGCATTTT
CASSEIGSNQPQHF
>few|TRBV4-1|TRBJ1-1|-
TGCGCCAGCAGTGGGACACCGGGGACTGAAGCTTTCTTT
CASSGTPGTEAFF